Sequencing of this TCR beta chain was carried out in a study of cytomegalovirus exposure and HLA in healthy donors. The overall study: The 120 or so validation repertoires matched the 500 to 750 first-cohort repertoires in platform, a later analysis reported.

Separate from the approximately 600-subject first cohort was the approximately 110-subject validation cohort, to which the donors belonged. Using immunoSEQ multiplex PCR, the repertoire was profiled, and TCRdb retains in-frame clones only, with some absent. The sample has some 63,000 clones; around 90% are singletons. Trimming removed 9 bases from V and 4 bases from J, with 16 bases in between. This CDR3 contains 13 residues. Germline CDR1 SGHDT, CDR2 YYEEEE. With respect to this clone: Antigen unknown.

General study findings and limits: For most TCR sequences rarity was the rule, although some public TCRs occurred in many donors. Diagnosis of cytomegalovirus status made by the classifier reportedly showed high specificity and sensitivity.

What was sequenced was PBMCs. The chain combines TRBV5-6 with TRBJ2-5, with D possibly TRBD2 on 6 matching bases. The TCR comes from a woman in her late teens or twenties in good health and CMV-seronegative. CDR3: CATRPGGRETQYF. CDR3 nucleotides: TGTGCCACAAGGCCCGGGGGAAGAGAGACCCAGTACTTC.